Shown below are 25 T cell receptor beta chains from a single sample sequenced in a study of shared T cell receptors in the human thymus. This table comes from immunoSEQ multiplex PCR, and its TCRdb copy is limited to in-frame clones, with some not included. The sample consists of hundreds of thousands of clones, 88% of them appearing once. The data were also submitted as part of a second study, on human thymus T cells.

The sample comprised thymocytes. The source of these receptors is a boy under two years old with a congenital heart defect.

For the CDR3, the DNA is TGTGCCAGCTCACCGGGCAGGGGGACTGAAGCTTTCTTT. Translated, it gives CASSPGRGTEAFF. V usage is TRBV18 and J usage is TRBJ1-1; 7 positions match TRBD1. This CDR3 is built from 13 residues. The junction had 3 bases not matched to a gene; V was cut back by 3 bases and J by 5 bases. Per the germline V gene, CDR1 is KGHSH and CDR2 is LQKENI. Drawing the rest from reference TRBV18 and TRBJ1-1, the complete variable domain is NAGVMQNPRHLVRRRGQEARLRCSPMKGHSHVYWYRQLPEEGLKFMVYLQKENIIDESGMPKERFSAEFPKEGPSILRIQQVVRGDSAAYFCASSPGRGTEAFFGQGTRLTVV.

Comment on this clone: Other DNA sequences in this specimen translate into the identical CDR3. This chain joins TRBV2 and TRBJ2-1; TRBD2 matches at 7 bases. Germline CDR1 and CDR2: SNHLY and FYNNEI. V lost 6 bases, J lost 6 bases, and 11 bases stayed unmatched. The CDR3 is 15 amino acids. The CDR3 region is CASSAGLGKGNEQFF. As DNA, the CDR3 is TGTGCCAGCAGCGCAGGACTAGGGAAAGGCAATGAGCAGTTCTTC. The whole variable domain, filled in from reference TRBV2 and TRBJ2-1, reads EPEVTQTPSHQVTQMGQEVILRCVPISNHLYFYWYRQILGQKVEFLVSFYNNEISEKSEIFDDQFSVERPDGSNFTLKIRSTKLEDSAMYFCASSAGLGKGNEQFFGPGTRLTVL.

This rearrangement joins TRBV11-3 to TRBJ1-4, with 7 bases fitting TRBD1. With V trimmed by 5 bases and J by 7 bases, 10 bases remained unmatched. The CDR3 has 15 amino acids. Germline loops: CDR1 SGHNT, CDR2 YENEEA. CDR3 sequence reads: CASSPRQGQGEKLFF. The CDR3 nucleotides read TGTGCCAGCAGCCCACGACAGGGACAAGGTGAAAAACTGTTTTTT.

This sequence joins TRBV10-3 and TRBJ1-2; TRBD1 is a possible D gene (6 bases). The CDR3 contains 12 residues. Looked up from germline, CDR1 is ENHRY and CDR2 is SYGVKD. V was shortened by 8 bases and J by 8 bases, with 15 bases between the two germline ends. The CDR3 protein is CAILEQGDGYTF. The CDR3 nucleotides are TGTGCCATCTTGGAACAGGGAGACGGCTACACCTTC.

This chain joins TRBV11-3 and TRBJ2-3; 7 nucleotides agree with TRBD2. The ends lost 2 bases at V and 6 bases at J; junction bases unmatched: 11. Germline CDR1 and CDR2: SGHNT and YENEEA. This CDR3 region has 16 residues. The CDR3 sequence: CASSLSLAGVLDTQYF. The CDR3 DNA reads as TGTGCCAGCAGCTTATCTTTGGCGGGAGTGTTGGATACGCAGTATTTT.

This clone was detected only a few times. The chain carries TRBV4-3 and TRBJ1-1, with D possibly TRBD1 on 5 matching bases. V was shortened by 0 bases and J by 3 bases, with 11 bases between the two germline ends. Germline-derived CDR1 and CDR2 are LGHNA and YSLEER. The CDR3 length is 15 residues. CDR3 nucleotides: TGCGCCAGCAGCCAAGATCGGGGGGTTCACACTGAAGCTTTCTTT. Translated: CASSQDRGVHTEAFF.

This sequence joins TRBV6-1 and TRBJ1-1, with TRBD1 as a possible D gene (6 bases). V lost 0 bases and J lost 5, with 16 bases in between. Germline V gene lookup returns CDR1 MNHNS and CDR2 SASEGT. There are 16 residues in the CDR3. CDR3 bases: TGTGCCAGCAGTGAAGCGCAGGGGCAGGGCGGAACTGAAGCTTTCTTT. Its translation is CASSEAQGQGGTEAFF.

The J gene is TRBJ2-7, the V gene TRBV4-3; 7 positions agree with TRBD2. The CDR3 totals 16 residues. V was clipped by 0 bases and J by 4 bases; unmatched bases: 9. CDR1 LGHNA and CDR2 YSLEER come from the germline V gene. The CDR3 loop reads CASSQEPAGVPYEQYF. In DNA form, the CDR3 reads TGCGCCAGCAGCCAAGAACCGGCGGGAGTCCCTTACGAGCAGTACTTC.

This chain links TRBV6-4 with TRBJ2-2; tentatively, D is TRBD1 (6 bases). Germline CDR1 MRHNA, CDR2 SNTAGT. V gave up 4 bases and J gave up 6 bases, with 9 bases separating them. This CDR3 has 13 residues. In nucleotides, the CDR3 is TGTGCCAGCAGTGCAGGGGCGGCCGGGGAGCTGTTTTTT. Amino acids: CASSAGAAGELFF.

The chain joins TRBV7-2 to TRBJ1-1; 10 bases are a match to TRBD1. The CDR3 spans 16 residues. Germline trimming cut 5 bases from V and 5 bases from J; bases unmatched to any gene: 11. The germline V gene encodes CDR1 SGHTA and CDR2 FQGNSA. This chain's CDR3 is CASSPQGTGVRTEAFF. The CDR3, as DNA: TGTGCCAGCAGCCCGCAAGGGACAGGGGTGAGGACTGAAGCTTTCTTT.

J is TRBJ1-1 and V is TRBV15; D is undetermined. CDR1 LNHNV and CDR2 YYDKDF come from the germline V gene (reference sequence). This CDR3 has 13 amino acids. V was shortened by 5 bases and J by 0 bases, with 7 bases between the two germline ends. The CDR3 sequence: CATSGPMNTEAFF. The DNA for the CDR3 is TGTGCCACCAGCGGGCCGATGAACACTGAAGCTTTCTTT.

The chain uses TRBV4-1 and TRBJ2-1, with 7 nucleotides matching TRBD2. Per germline, CDR1 MGHRA and CDR2 YSYEKL. This CDR3 contains 19 residues. Losses at the gene ends were 3 bases for V and 0 bases for J; bases not matched to a gene: 14. This CDR3 is CASSQLSQGLPHSYNEQFF. CDR3 nucleotides: TGCGCCAGCAGCCAGTTAAGCCAGGGACTACCTCACTCCTACAATGAGCAGTTCTTC.

The chain combines TRBV21-1 with TRBJ1-2; TRBD1, the D gene given by the table, was not confirmed from the DNA. TRBV21-1 is assigned pseudogene status. This CDR3 contains 15 residues. CDR3 nucleotide sequence: TGTGCCAGCAGCAATGGCCCGGACAACTCCTATGGCTACACCTTC. Its translation is CASSNGPDNSYGYTF.

The J gene is TRBJ1-2, the V gene TRBV28, with 8 bases that match TRBD1. CDR1 and CDR2 from the germline V gene are MDHEN and SYDVKM. The CDR3 covers 17 residues. Trimming removed 3 bases from V and 4 bases from J; junction bases left unmatched: 13. The CDR3 here is CASSFLPGTGTRYGYTF. The CDR3 region has the DNA TGTGCCAGCAGTTTCCTCCCCGGGACAGGTACTCGCTATGGCTACACCTTC.

This sequence joins TRBV5-1 and TRBJ2-7, with 10 bases lining up with TRBD2. Germline assignment: CDR1 SGHRS and CDR2 YFSETQ. V lost 2 bases and J lost 5; bases outside the gene matches: 4. This CDR3 has 14 amino acids. The CDR3 region has the DNA TGCGCCAGCAGCTTAGCGGGAGGGCCCGACGAGCAGTACTTC. It codes for CASSLAGGPDEQYF.

The rearrangement links TRBV5-6 to TRBJ2-7, with 9 bases identical to TRBD1. The length of the CDR3 is 15 residues. Germline V gene sequence: CDR1 SGHDT, CDR2 YYEEEE. J was trimmed by 2 bases and V by 3 bases; bases with no gene match: 6. The CDR3 protein is CASSSSGTGTYEQYF. The CDR3 nucleotides read TGTGCCAGCAGCTCATCAGGGACAGGGACCTACGAGCAGTACTTC.

With regard to this clone: This specimen includes other DNA sequences encoding the same CDR3. The chain has TRBV27 and TRBJ2-7, with TRBD2 identical over 8 bases. The germline gives CDR1 MNHEY, CDR2 SMNVEV (reference sequence). Trimming at V came to 3 bases and at J to 0 bases, leaving 1 base not matched to a gene. This CDR3 comprises 14 residues. In DNA, the CDR3 is TGTGCCAGCAGTTTGAGCGGGGGCTCCTACGAGCAGTACTTC. Its protein is CASSLSGGSYEQYF.

This clone was seen a single time. V and J are TRBV27 and TRBJ2-6, with 10 bases matching TRBD1. V lost 5 bases, J lost 0 bases, and 13 bases stayed unmatched. Germline values: CDR1 MNHEY, CDR2 SMNVEV (reference sequence). The CDR3 extends over 20 amino acids. Here the CDR3 reads CASSPNPWDRGPSGANVLTF. The CDR3 region has the DNA TGTGCCAGCAGTCCCAACCCCTGGGACAGGGGCCCCTCTGGGGCCAACGTCCTGACTTTC.

This clone was found a few times. The chain couples TRBV5-8 to TRBJ1-3; D might be TRBD1 (5 bases). Trimming took 7 bases from V and 0 from J, leaving 11 bases between them. Germline CDR1 reads SGHTS; CDR2 reads YDEGEE. The length of the CDR3 is 14 residues. CDR3 residues: CASPTDSSGNTIYF. CDR3 DNA: TGTGCCAGCCCAACCGACAGCTCTGGAAACACCATATATTTT. Using reference TRBV5-8 and TRBJ1-3 for the parts outside the CDR3, the full variable domain is EAGVTQSPTHLIKTRGQQATLRCSPISGHTSVYWYQQALGLGLQFLLWYDEGEERNRGNFPPRFSGRQFPNYSSELNVNALELEDSALYLCASPTDSSGNTIYFGEGSWLTVV.

This rearrangement joins TRBV19 to TRBJ2-2; 7 nucleotides align to TRBD2. The J segment lost 1 base and the V segment lost 1 base, leaving 3 bases of the junction unmatched. CDR3 length: 16 amino acids. In germline, CDR1 is LNHDA, CDR2 SQIVND (reference sequence). The CDR3 DNA follows: TGTGCCAGTAGTATAGGGTCTAGCGGGAACACCGGGGAGCTGTTTTTT. This codes for CASSIGSSGNTGELFF.

This clone was seen a single time. The gene calls are TRBV6-1 and TRBJ2-7; D possibly corresponds to TRBD1 (5 bases). V was trimmed by 4 bases and J by 5 bases, leaving 12 bases between them. Germline V CDR1 and CDR2: MNHNS, SASEGT. The CDR3 covers 13 residues. The CDR3 DNA reads TGTGCCAGCAGTGCAGGACAACCCCACGAGCAGTACTTC. Protein: CASSAGQPHEQYF.

CDR3 loop: CASRLCINTGELFF. In nucleotides, the CDR3 is TGTGCAAGTCGCTTATGTATCAACACCGGGGAGCTGTTTTTT. The chain is built from TRBV12-2 and TRBJ2-2; TRBD2 is the table's D call and was not checked against the DNA. TRBV12-2 is noted as a pseudogene. CDR3 length: 14 amino acids.

The chain couples TRBV5-1 to TRBJ2-1, with 16 bases that match TRBD2. The CDR3 runs 19 residues. V was clipped by 0 bases and J by 6 bases; unmatched bases: 9. Germline lookup yields CDR1 SGHRS and CDR2 YFSETQ. The CDR3 spells CASSLAVGTSGRAGNEQFF. CDR3 sequence (DNA): TGCGCCAGCAGCTTGGCCGTCGGGACTAGCGGGAGGGCGGGCAATGAGCAGTTCTTC.

The V and J genes are TRBV2 and TRBJ1-2; D perhaps matches TRBD1 (6 bases). CDR1 and CDR2 (germline): SNHLY, FYNNEI. This CDR3 is 13 amino acids long. V lost 7 bases and J lost 7, with 16 bases in between. The CDR3 reads CASNEGGASGYTF. CDR3 nucleotide sequence: TGTGCCAGCAACGAAGGGGGGGCTAGTGGCTACACCTTC.

The rearrangement joins TRBV10-2 to TRBJ2-7, with D possibly TRBD1 on 6 matching bases. V was shortened by 6 bases and J by 5 bases, with 8 bases between the two germline ends. The CDR3 spans 11 residues. Germline V gene sequence: CDR1 WSHSY, CDR2 SAAADI. For the CDR3, the DNA is TGCGCCAGCAGGGCAGGGGACGAGCAGTACTTC. Residues: CASRAGDEQYF.